The 14 T cell receptor beta chains given below trace back to one sample, sequenced in a study of blood T cells in healthy people across ages. Primed by a sample-barcoded 5' primer and a J-beta primer mix, a second PCR proceeded for about 7 to 11 cycles. TCRdb fed the 5' RACE reads into MiXCR, producing one record per CDR3 protein. The sample yields fewer than 600,000 distinct CDR3 sequences, around 27% seen once. These data also featured in a second study, about T cells of mothers and their children.

The sequenced material came from blood. The receptors stem from a boy between 2 and 10 years old in good health.

This clonotype has only a few counts. At one boundary the junction diverges from the germline segment, which might be a read error. The chain is built from TRBV10-2 and TRBJ2-1; TRBD2 matches at 14 bases. This CDR3 has 14 amino acids. Germline V CDR1 and CDR2: WSHSY, SAAADI. The CDR3 loop reads CVSIGTSGSNEQFF. CDR3 in DNA: TGCGTCAGCATAGGGACTAGCGGGAGCAATGAGCAGTTCTTC.

The chain employs TRBV11-2 and TRBJ2-4, with D possibly being TRBD2 (5 bases). V shed 0 bases and J shed 4 bases, with 16 bases lying between them. Germline V gives CDR1 SGHAT, CDR2 FQNNGV. The CDR3 has 17 amino acids. The DNA for the CDR3 is TGTGCCAGCAGCTTAGATGCTCCTAGGACGGGGAAAAACATTCAGTACTTC. Its translation: CASSLDAPRTGKNIQYF.

This clonotype showed up just once. This rearrangement joins TRBV20-1 to TRBJ2-2, with 9 bases that match TRBD2. The germline gives CDR1 DFQATT, CDR2 SNEGSKA (reference sequence). Trimming cost V 1 base and J 0 bases; bases outside gene matches: 6. The CDR3 length is 17 residues. The CDR3 reads CSARGLAGFANTGELFF. For the CDR3, the DNA is TGCAGTGCTAGAGGTCTAGCGGGATTCGCGAACACCGGGGAGCTGTTTTTT.

This clonotype was seen a handful of times. This chain links TRBV7-6 with TRBJ2-1; 9 bases match TRBD2. This CDR3 region has 16 residues. The germline V gene has CDR1 SGHVS and CDR2 FNYEAQ. Losses at the gene ends were 2 bases for V and 9 bases for J; bases not matched to a gene: 11. The CDR3 here is CASSLSVAGGRFEQFF. CDR3 nucleotide sequence: TGTGCCAGCAGCTTAAGCGTGGCGGGGGGGCGGTTTGAGCAGTTCTTC.

This clonotype turned up a few times. At one boundary the junction diverges from the germline segment, which might be a read error. V is TRBV9 and J is TRBJ1-3, with D unresolved. The length of the CDR3 is 14 residues. CDR1 SGDLS and CDR2 YYNGEE come from the germline V gene. The CDR3 coding sequence is TGTGCCAGCAGCGTAGGGGGAGGTGGAAACGCCATATATTTT. Translating gives CASSVGGGGNAIYF.

V and J are TRBV2 and TRBJ2-2, with a weak D call TRBD2 (5 bases). This CDR3 spans 13 amino acids. CDR1 and CDR2 (germline): SNHLY, FYNNEI. V was shortened by 7 bases and J by 6 bases, with 12 bases between the two germline ends. The CDR3 DNA sequence: TGTGCCAGCACTCGGGGAAGGGCCGGGGAGCTGTTTTTT. Its protein product is CASTRGRAGELFF.

This clonotype has a handful of counts. V usage is TRBV4-3 and J usage is TRBJ2-7, with TRBD2 identical over 12 bases. V shed 0 bases, J shed 3 bases, and the junction held 12 bases outside the gene matches. CDR1 is LGHNA and CDR2 is YSLEER in the germline V gene. The CDR3 sequence is 19 residues long. The DNA of the CDR3 is TGCGCCAGCAGCCAAGATCCGACTAGCGGGAGCTTGAGTTTCTACGAGCAGTACTTC. Translation: CASSQDPTSGSLSFYEQYF.

This clonotype came up a few times. The rearrangement links TRBV30 to TRBJ2-2; possibly TRBD2 for D (6 bases). The CDR3 has 16 residues. CDR1 and CDR2 from the germline V gene are GTSNPN and SVGIG (reference sequence). V shed 0 bases and J shed 6 bases, with 17 bases lying between them. The CDR3, as DNA: TGTGCCTGGAGTGTACTGGGACTTGAGGGGCCCGGGGAGCTGTTTTTT. This gives the protein CAWSVLGLEGPGELFF.

The chain combines TRBV6-1 with TRBJ1-1; 7 nucleotides line up with TRBD1. V lost 11 bases, J lost 0 bases, and 15 bases stayed unmatched. This CDR3 spans 16 amino acids. The germline V gene has CDR1 MNHNS and CDR2 SASEGT. The CDR3 sequence is CAPSEGGEKVNTEAFF. The CDR3 coding sequence is TGTGCCCCATCGGAAGGGGGCGAGAAAGTGAACACTGAAGCTTTCTTT.

The chain links TRBV7-2 to TRBJ2-2; 7 bases align to TRBD2. V gave up 5 bases and J gave up 5 bases; unmatched junction bases: 14. The germline gives CDR1 SGHTA, CDR2 FQGNSA. CDR3 length: 17 residues. The CDR3 coding sequence is TGTGCCAGCAGCCATCTTGGGGGAGGGCCTGGGACCGGGGAGCTGTTTTTT. Its protein product is CASSHLGGGPGTGELFF.

The table lists this clonotype with a few counts. The chain is built from TRBV11-2 and TRBJ2-3; TRBD2 matches at 11 bases. Germline V gene lookup returns CDR1 SGHAT and CDR2 FQNNGV. The J segment lost 3 bases and the V segment lost 4 bases, leaving 6 bases of the junction unmatched. This CDR3 comprises 16 residues. CDR3 region: CASSYSGTSGTDTQYF. CDR3 DNA: TGTGCCAGCAGCTATTCCGGGACTAGCGGTACAGATACGCAGTATTTT.

This chain links TRBV5-1 with TRBJ2-3, with D perhaps matching TRBD2 (5 bases). Trimming left V 4 bases short and J 4 bases short, with 19 bases between. Germline V gene lookup returns CDR1 SGHRS and CDR2 YFSETQ. The CDR3 has 16 amino acids. This chain's CDR3 is CASSPVGPSGADTQYF. CDR3 in DNA: TGCGCCAGCAGCCCTGTTGGCCCGAGCGGAGCAGATACGCAGTATTTT.

This clonotype was seen a few times. The chain employs TRBV6-4 and TRBJ2-6; 7 bases line up with TRBD1. Germline CDR1 and CDR2: MRHNA and SNTAGT. Germline trimming cut 4 bases from V and 3 bases from J; bases unmatched to any gene: 12. The CDR3 spans 18 residues. In DNA, the CDR3 is TGTGCCAGCAGTGGCGCTGTGGGACAGTCAATTGGGGCCAACGTCCTGACTTTC. Its translation is CASSGAVGQSIGANVLTF.

CDR3 DNA: TGTGCCAGCAGCTCAGAAGGGGTTAACAATGAGCAGTTCTTC. It yields the protein CASSSEGVNNEQFF. V usage is TRBV6-4 and J usage is TRBJ2-1; possibly TRBD1 for D (5 bases). Trimming shortened V by 6 bases and J by 5 bases, and 14 bases separated the two germline ends. The CDR3 has 14 amino acids. The germline CDR1 and CDR2 sequences are MRHNA and SNTAGT.